This passage covers 24 T cell receptor beta chains from one sample sequenced in a study of blood T cells in healthy people across ages. Through a sample-barcoded 5' primer and a J-beta primer mix, a second PCR was run for about 6 to 11 cycles. In TCRdb, the 5' RACE reads were re-called with MiXCR into one record per CDR3 protein. The sample has approximately 1.5 million distinct CDR3 sequences, approximately 42% seen once; the top ten hold approximately 4%. The material sequenced was blood. These receptors originate from a young woman in good health.

This clonotype was detected only a few times. The chain couples TRBV6-5 to TRBJ2-3; D gene unclear. V was shortened by 6 bases and J by 6 bases, with 7 bases between the two germline ends. This CDR3 contains 11 residues. Germline V gene lookup returns CDR1 MNHEY and CDR2 SVGAGI. CDR3 region: CASRGIDTQYF. The CDR3 coding sequence is TGTGCCAGCAGGGGGATCGATACGCAGTATTTT.

V and J are TRBV10-3 and TRBJ2-1; D assignment may be TRBD1 or TRBD2 (5 bases each). V lost 9 bases and J lost 8, with 17 bases in between. Germline assignment: CDR1 ENHRY and CDR2 SYGVKD. The CDR3 is 13 amino acids. This CDR3 reads CAITRDREYEQFF. In DNA, the CDR3 is TGTGCCATTACGAGGGACCGAGAATATGAGCAGTTCTTC.

The chain uses TRBV4-1 and TRBJ1-5; D might be TRBD1 (5 bases). The CDR3 loop spans 14 amino acids. V lost 1 base and J 9 bases, leaving 13 bases between the germline ends. The germline V gene has CDR1 MGHRA and CDR2 YSYEKL. The CDR3 here is CASSQGVRERPQHF. CDR3 DNA: TGCGCCAGCAGCCAAGGGGTCAGGGAGAGGCCCCAGCATTTT.

The sample holds a few counts of this clonotype. This chain connects TRBV5-1 to TRBJ1-1; no definite D call. V dropped 9 bases and J dropped 5 bases, with 17 bases sitting between them. Germline assignment: CDR1 SGHRS and CDR2 YFSETQ. The length of the CDR3 is 13 residues. The CDR3 nucleotides are TGCGCCACTAGCGGGCAGGAAAATACTGAAGCTTTCTTT. Encoded protein: CATSGQENTEAFF.

This chain uses TRBV20-1 with TRBJ1-2; 12 bases map to TRBD1. The trim removed 4 bases at V and 3 bases at J, leaving 12 bases unmatched. There are 17 residues in the CDR3. CDR1 DFQATT and CDR2 SNEGSKA come from the germline V gene (reference sequence). CDR3 region: CSATSGTGGDLHYGYTF. In DNA, the CDR3 is TGCAGTGCTACTTCCGGGACAGGGGGCGATCTGCACTATGGCTACACCTTC.

This clonotype was picked up a small number of times. The chain joins TRBV5-6 to TRBJ2-4; D not resolved. The J call may not be correct, given that the DNA end is closer to TRBJ2-5. CDR1 SGHDT and CDR2 YYEEEE come from the germline V gene. The CDR3 is 13 amino acids. CDR3 sequence reads: CASSLAAEETQYF. CDR3 bases: TGTGCCAGCAGCTTAGCTGCGGAAGAGACCCAGTACTTC.

This clonotype came up a few times. This rearrangement joins TRBV29-1 to TRBJ1-2; TRBD1 might be the D (5 bases). The CDR3 has 12 amino acids. Trimming left V 8 bases short and J 2 bases short, with 12 bases between. From germline, CDR1 is SQVTM and CDR2 ANQGSEA. In nucleotides, the CDR3 is TGCAGCACTCTGGGGGGGAACTATGGCTACACCTTC. This codes for CSTLGGNYGYTF.

V is TRBV9 and J is TRBJ2-3, with 10 nucleotides matching TRBD1. The ends lost 2 bases at V and 5 bases at J; junction bases unmatched: 5. The CDR3 consists of 15 residues. Germline assignment: CDR1 SGDLS and CDR2 YYNGEE. The CDR3: CASSVTGGLIDTQYF. The CDR3 DNA reads TGTGCCAGCAGCGTGACAGGGGGCCTCATAGATACGCAGTATTTT. The entire variable domain, with the rest obtained from reference TRBV9 and TRBJ2-3, is as follows: DSGVTQTPKHLITATGQRVTLRCSPRSGDLSVYWYQQSLDQGLQFLIQYYNGEERAKGNILERFSAQQFPDLHSELNLSSLELGDSALYFCASSVTGGLIDTQYFGPGTRLTVL.

This sequence joins TRBV11-2 and TRBJ2-5, with TRBD1 matching 7 bases. Trimming took 5 bases from V and 5 from J; bases not matched to a gene: 14. The CDR3 loop spans 16 amino acids. Per the germline V gene, CDR1 is SGHAT and CDR2 is FQNNGV. In nucleotides, the CDR3 is TGTGCCAGCAGCCAAGGGGGCAGGGGTAAATCGGAGACCCAGTACTTC. It codes for CASSQGGRGKSETQYF.

This chain connects TRBV5-1 to TRBJ2-5; TRBD1 aligns across 9 bases. This CDR3 is built from 14 residues. The V and J ends lost 0 bases and 5 bases, in that order; junction bases with no gene match: 2. CDR1 and CDR2 (germline): SGHRS, YFSETQ. CDR3 loop: CASSLGDRAETQYF. CDR3 nucleotide sequence: TGCGCCAGCAGCTTGGGGGACAGGGCGGAGACCCAGTACTTC.

The genes are TRBV20-1 and TRBJ1-1, with a weak D call TRBD1 (6 bases). Germline assignment: CDR1 DFQATT and CDR2 SNEGSKA (reference sequence). The CDR3 is made up of 15 amino acids. V was pared by 3 bases and J by 1 base, with 15 bases between. CDR3 protein: CSASRTGTTNTEAFF. The CDR3 DNA follows: TGCAGTGCTAGCAGGACCGGGACAACGAACACTGAAGCTTTCTTT.

This clonotype was counted once. The junction departs from the called germline gene at one end, perhaps through a read error. This chain joins TRBV29-1 and TRBJ2-1; no clear D gene. Germline loops: CDR1 SQVTM, CDR2 ANQGSEA. The CDR3 has 13 residues. CDR3: CSVEDWLNNEQVF. CDR3 coding DNA: TGCAGCGTTGAAGATTGGTTAAACAATGAGCAGGTCTTC.

This clonotype turned up a few times. The CDR3 sequence is CASSPTDGYNEQFF. As DNA, the CDR3 is TGTGCCAGCAGCCCCACGGACGGCTACAATGAGCAGTTCTTC. This chain joins TRBV13 and TRBJ2-1; D is uncertain. V was pared by 5 bases and J by 3 bases, with 11 bases between. This CDR3 has 14 residues. Germline loops: CDR1 PRHDT, CDR2 FYEKMQ (reference sequence). The whole variable domain, remainder taken from reference TRBV13 and TRBJ2-1, is AAGVIQSPRHLIKEKRETATLKCYPIPRHDTVYWYQQGPGQDPQFLISFYEKMQSDKGSIPDRFSAQQFSDYHSELNMSSLELGDSALYFCASSPTDGYNEQFFGPGTRLTVL.

The chain carries TRBV20-1 and TRBJ2-7, with D maybe TRBD1 (6 bases). This CDR3 has 14 residues. Germline lookup yields CDR1 DFQATT and CDR2 SNEGSKA (reference sequence). V gave up 6 bases and J gave up 2 bases, with 17 bases separating them. The CDR3, as DNA: TGCAGTGCGAGCGATGGGACACCGCCCTACGAGCAGTACTTC. Its translation is CSASDGTPPYEQYF.

V gene TRBV7-9 combines with J gene TRBJ1-4, with 7 bases identical to TRBD1. The CDR3 sequence is 15 residues long. The J segment lost 3 bases and the V segment lost 1 base, leaving 2 bases of the junction unmatched. Germline CDR1 SEHNR, CDR2 FQNEAQ (reference sequence). The CDR3 sequence is CASSLGGTANEKLFF. The CDR3 nucleotides are TGTGCCAGCAGCTTAGGCGGGACAGCTAATGAAAAACTGTTTTTT.

The V call is TRBV5-1, the J call TRBJ2-2; no clear D. CDR3 size: 16 residues. V gave up 0 bases and J gave up 2 bases, with 11 bases separating them. CDR1 and CDR2 from the germline V gene are SGHRS and YFSETQ. The CDR3, as DNA: TGCGCCAGCAGCTTGGCGGGTGTTGGAAACACCGGGGAGCTGTTTTTT. It specifies CASSLAGVGNTGELFF. Full variable domain (rest looked up from reference TRBV5-1 and TRBJ2-2): KAGVTQTPRYLIKTRGQQVTLSCSPISGHRSVSWYQQTPGQGLQFLFEYFSETQRNKGNFPGRFSGRQFSNSRSEMNVSTLELGDSALYLCASSLAGVGNTGELFFGEGSRLTVL.

Only a few counts were recorded for this clonotype. The V gene is TRBV2, the J gene TRBJ2-1; 9 bases fit TRBD2. Germline trimming cut 7 bases from V and 6 bases from J; bases unmatched to any gene: 10. Germline V CDR1 and CDR2: SNHLY, FYNNEI. This CDR3 has 15 residues. For the CDR3, the DNA is TGTGCCAGCATCCTTAGCGGGAGTTTTGTCAATGAGCAGTTCTTC. This translates into CASILSGSFVNEQFF.

This clonotype was observed a handful of times. The chain couples TRBV20-1 to TRBJ2-7; a possible D gene is TRBD1 (5 bases). Germline CDR1 DFQATT, CDR2 SNEGSKA (reference sequence). The V end lost 2 bases, the J end lost 5 bases, and 7 bases lay between the germline ends. The CDR3 has 11 residues. Here the CDR3 DNA reads TGCAGTGCTAGACAGGGCCACGAGCAGTACTTC. The encoded protein is CSARQGHEQYF.

In this sample, this clonotype turned up many times. The chain combines TRBV10-3 with TRBJ2-3; D is unclear. The CDR3 contains 11 residues. Trimming cost V 1 base and J 5 bases, with 1 base left between them. From germline, CDR1 is ENHRY and CDR2 SYGVKD. DNA for the CDR3: TGTGCCATCAGTGAGTTAGATACGCAGTATTTT. It is translated as CAISELDTQYF.

The chain uses TRBV5-1 and TRBJ2-1; possibly TRBD2 for D (6 bases). CDR1 and CDR2 (germline): SGHRS, YFSETQ. Trimming removed 0 bases at V and 8 bases at J, with 15 bases between. The CDR3 loop spans 15 amino acids. The CDR3 DNA is TGCGCCAGCAGCTTGGGGCTAGCGCGGCACGATGAGCAGTTCTTC. This gives the protein CASSLGLARHDEQFF.

The chain is built from TRBV20-1 and TRBJ1-1; D remains ambiguous. Germline CDR1 DFQATT, CDR2 SNEGSKA (reference sequence). This CDR3 has 13 residues. Trimming removed 8 bases at V and 6 bases at J, with 19 bases between. CDR3 nucleotides: TGCAGTACCGGCCGGGGTTTAATGCCTGAAGCTTTCTTT. Its protein is CSTGRGLMPEAFF.

The chain recombines TRBV29-1 with TRBJ1-5; D uncertain. This CDR3 has 14 amino acids. Deletions cut 8 bases from V and 1 base from J, with 15 bases between. The germline V gene encodes CDR1 SQVTM and CDR2 ANQGSEA. The CDR3 spells CSPGGESSNQPQHF. For the CDR3, the DNA is TGCAGCCCCGGTGGGGAGTCGAGCAATCAGCCCCAGCATTTT. The entire variable domain, with the rest obtained from reference TRBV29-1 and TRBJ1-5, is as follows: SAVISQKPSRDICQRGTSLTIQCQVDSQVTMMFWYRQQPGQSLTLIATANQGSEATYESGFVIDKFPISRPNLTFSTLTVSNMSPEDSSIYLCSPGGESSNQPQHFGDGTRLSIL.

The table lists this clonotype with a few counts. The V gene is TRBV20-1, the J gene TRBJ2-7, with D possibly TRBD2 on 6 matching bases. Trimming removed 6 bases from V and 2 bases from J, with 14 bases in between. This CDR3 has 13 amino acids. Germline CDR1 is DFQATT and CDR2 is SNEGSKA (reference sequence). The CDR3 nucleotides are TGCAGTGCACTCCCCGGGAGCGCCTACGAGCAGTACTTC. Its protein is CSALPGSAYEQYF.

This clonotype was counted only a few times. The rearrangement joins TRBV6-5 to TRBJ1-2, with D possibly TRBD1 on 5 matching bases. The germline V gene has CDR1 MNHEY and CDR2 SVGAGI. Trimming cost V 6 bases and J 2 bases, with 22 bases left between them. CDR3 length: 17 residues. DNA for the CDR3: TGTGCCAGCAGAACAAGGATGGGACTGAAGGAAAACTATGGCTACACCTTC. It translates to CASRTRMGLKENYGYTF.